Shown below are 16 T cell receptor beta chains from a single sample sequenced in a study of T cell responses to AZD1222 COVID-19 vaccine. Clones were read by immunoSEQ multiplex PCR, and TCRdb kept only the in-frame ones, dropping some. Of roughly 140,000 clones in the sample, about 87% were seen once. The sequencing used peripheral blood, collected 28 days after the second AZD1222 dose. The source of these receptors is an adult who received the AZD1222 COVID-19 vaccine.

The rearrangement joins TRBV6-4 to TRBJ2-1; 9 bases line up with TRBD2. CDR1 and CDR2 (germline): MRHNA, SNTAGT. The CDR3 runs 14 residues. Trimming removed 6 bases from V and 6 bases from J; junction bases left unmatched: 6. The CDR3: CASRWTSAPNEQFF. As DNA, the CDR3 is TGTGCCAGCAGGTGGACTAGCGCCCCCAATGAGCAGTTCTTC.

As DNA, the CDR3 is TGTGCCAGCAGCCAAGATTCGAGCAGGCCGAGCTCCTACGAGCAGTACTTC. This gives the protein CASSQDSSRPSSYEQYF. The chain employs TRBV14 and TRBJ2-7; D not resolved. V lost 0 bases and J 0 bases, leaving 15 bases between the germline ends. The CDR3 runs to 17 residues. Looked up from germline, CDR1 is SGHDN and CDR2 is FVKESK.

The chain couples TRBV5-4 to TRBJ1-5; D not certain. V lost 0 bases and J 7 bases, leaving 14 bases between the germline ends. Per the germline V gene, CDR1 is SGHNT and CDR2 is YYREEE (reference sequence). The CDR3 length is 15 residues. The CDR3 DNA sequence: TGTGCCAGCAGCTTGGAGCCGACCGTGGGGCAGCCCCAGCATTTT. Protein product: CASSLEPTVGQPQHF.

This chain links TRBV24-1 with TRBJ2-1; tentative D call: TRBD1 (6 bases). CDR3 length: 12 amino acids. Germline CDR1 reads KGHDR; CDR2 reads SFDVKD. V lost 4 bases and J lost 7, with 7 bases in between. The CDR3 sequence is CATSDRGNEQFF. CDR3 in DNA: TGTGCCACCAGTGACAGGGGAAATGAGCAGTTCTTC.

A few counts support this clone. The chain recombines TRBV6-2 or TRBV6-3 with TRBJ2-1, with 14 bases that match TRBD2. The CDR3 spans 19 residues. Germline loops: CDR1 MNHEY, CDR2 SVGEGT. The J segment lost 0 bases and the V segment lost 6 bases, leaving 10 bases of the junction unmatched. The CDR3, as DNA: TGTGCCAGCAGCCCTTCGACTAGCGGGAGGGCTAGCTCCTACAATGAGCAGTTCTTC. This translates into CASSPSTSGRASSYNEQFF.

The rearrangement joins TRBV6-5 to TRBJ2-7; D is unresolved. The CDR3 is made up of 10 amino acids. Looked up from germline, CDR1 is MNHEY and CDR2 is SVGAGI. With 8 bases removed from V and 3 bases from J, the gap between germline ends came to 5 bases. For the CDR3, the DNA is TGTGCCAGCCATAGCTACGAGCAGTACTTC. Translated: CASHSYEQYF.

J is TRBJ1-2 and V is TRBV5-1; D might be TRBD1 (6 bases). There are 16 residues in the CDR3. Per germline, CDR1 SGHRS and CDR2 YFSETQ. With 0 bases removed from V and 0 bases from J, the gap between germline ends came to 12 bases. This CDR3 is CASSLAGDVANYGYTF. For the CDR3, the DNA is TGCGCCAGCAGCTTGGCAGGGGACGTAGCTAACTATGGCTACACCTTC.

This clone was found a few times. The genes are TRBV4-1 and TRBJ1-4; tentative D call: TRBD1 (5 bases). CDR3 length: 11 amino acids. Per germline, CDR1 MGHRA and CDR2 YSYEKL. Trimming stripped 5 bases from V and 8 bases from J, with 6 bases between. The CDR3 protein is CASSWGEKLFF. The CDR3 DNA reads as TGCGCCAGCAGCTGGGGGGAAAAACTGTTTTTT.

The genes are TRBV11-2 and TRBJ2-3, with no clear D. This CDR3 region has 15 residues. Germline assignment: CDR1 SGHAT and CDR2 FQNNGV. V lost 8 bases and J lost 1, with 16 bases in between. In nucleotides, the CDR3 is TGTGCCAGCGATATCCGACAATTCGGCACAGATACGCAGTATTTT. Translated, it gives CASDIRQFGTDTQYF.

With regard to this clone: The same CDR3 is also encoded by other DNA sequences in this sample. The CDR3 DNA reads as TGTGCCAGCAGCTTGGGGTCGGGGAGCTCCTACAATGAGCAGTTCTTC. This gives the protein CASSLGSGSSYNEQFF. The rearrangement links TRBV5-6 to TRBJ2-1; a possible D gene is TRBD2 (5 bases). V dropped 0 bases and J dropped 0 bases, with 10 bases sitting between them. The CDR3 covers 16 residues. Looked up from germline, CDR1 is SGHDT and CDR2 is YYEEEE.

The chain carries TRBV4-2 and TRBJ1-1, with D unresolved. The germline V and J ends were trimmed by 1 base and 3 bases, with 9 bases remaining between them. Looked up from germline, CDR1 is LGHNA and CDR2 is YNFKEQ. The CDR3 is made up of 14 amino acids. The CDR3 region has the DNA TGTGCCAGCAGCCAAGCCCGCGGGGACACTGAAGCTTTCTTT. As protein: CASSQARGDTEAFF.

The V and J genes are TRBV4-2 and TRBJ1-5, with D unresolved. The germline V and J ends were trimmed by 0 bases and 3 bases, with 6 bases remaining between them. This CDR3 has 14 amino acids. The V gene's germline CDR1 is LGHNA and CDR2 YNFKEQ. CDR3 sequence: CASSQDGVNQPQHF. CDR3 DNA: TGTGCCAGCAGCCAAGATGGGGTCAATCAGCCCCAGCATTTT.

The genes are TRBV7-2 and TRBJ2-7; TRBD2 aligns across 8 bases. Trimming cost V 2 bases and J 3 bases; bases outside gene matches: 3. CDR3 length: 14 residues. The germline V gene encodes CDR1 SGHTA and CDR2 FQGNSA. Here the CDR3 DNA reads TGTGCCAGCAGCTTAATACTAGCGGACTACGAGCAGTACTTC. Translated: CASSLILADYEQYF. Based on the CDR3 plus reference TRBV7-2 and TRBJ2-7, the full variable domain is GAGVSQSPSNKVTEKGKDVELRCDPISGHTALYWYRQSLGQGLEFLIYFQGNSAPDKSGLPSDRFSAERTGGSVSTLTIQRTQQEDSAVYLCASSLILADYEQYFGPGTRLTVT.

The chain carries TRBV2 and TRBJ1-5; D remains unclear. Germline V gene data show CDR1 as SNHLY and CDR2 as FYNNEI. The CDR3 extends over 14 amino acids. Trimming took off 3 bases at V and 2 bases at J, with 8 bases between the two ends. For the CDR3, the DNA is TGTGCCAGCAGTGAGAACTGGGGCAATCAGCCCCAGCATTTT. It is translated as CASSENWGNQPQHF. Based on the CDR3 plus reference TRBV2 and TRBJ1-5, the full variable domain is EPEVTQTPSHQVTQMGQEVILRCVPISNHLYFYWYRQILGQKVEFLVSFYNNEISEKSEIFDDQFSVERPDGSNFTLKIRSTKLEDSAMYFCASSENWGNQPQHFGDGTRLSIL.

The chain's CDR3 is CASSFVGGEGEPQHF. The CDR3, as DNA: TGCGCCAGCAGCTTTGTAGGTGGGGAGGGAGAACCCCAGCATTTT. The genes are TRBV5-1 and TRBJ1-5; unclear D gene. CDR3 size: 15 residues. The V gene lost 2 bases and the J gene lost 10 bases, with 19 bases spanning the gap. Germline CDR1 reads SGHRS; CDR2 reads YFSETQ.

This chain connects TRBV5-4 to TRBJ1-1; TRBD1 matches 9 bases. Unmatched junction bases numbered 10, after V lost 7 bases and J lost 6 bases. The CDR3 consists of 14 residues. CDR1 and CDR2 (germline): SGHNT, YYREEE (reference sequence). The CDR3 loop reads CASGRTGDFPEAFF. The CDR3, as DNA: TGTGCCAGCGGTAGGACAGGGGACTTTCCTGAAGCTTTCTTT.